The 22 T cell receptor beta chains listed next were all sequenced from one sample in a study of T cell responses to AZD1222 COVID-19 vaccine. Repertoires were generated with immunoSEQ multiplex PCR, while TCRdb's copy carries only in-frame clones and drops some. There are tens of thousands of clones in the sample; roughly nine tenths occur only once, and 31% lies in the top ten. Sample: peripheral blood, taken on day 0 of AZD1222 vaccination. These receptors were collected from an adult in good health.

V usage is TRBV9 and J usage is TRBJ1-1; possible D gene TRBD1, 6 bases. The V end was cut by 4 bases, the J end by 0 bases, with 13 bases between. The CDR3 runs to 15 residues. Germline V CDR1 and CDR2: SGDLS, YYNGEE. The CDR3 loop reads CASSFLGQMNTEAFF. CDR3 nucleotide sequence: TGTGCCAGCAGCTTCCTGGGACAAATGAACACTGAAGCTTTCTTT.

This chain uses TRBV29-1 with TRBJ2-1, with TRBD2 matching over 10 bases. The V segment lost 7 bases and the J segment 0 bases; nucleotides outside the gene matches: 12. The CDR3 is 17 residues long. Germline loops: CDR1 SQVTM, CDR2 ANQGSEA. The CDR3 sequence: CSDRTGLAVSSYNEQFF. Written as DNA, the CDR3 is TGCAGCGACCGGACAGGACTAGCGGTCAGCTCCTACAATGAGCAGTTCTTC.

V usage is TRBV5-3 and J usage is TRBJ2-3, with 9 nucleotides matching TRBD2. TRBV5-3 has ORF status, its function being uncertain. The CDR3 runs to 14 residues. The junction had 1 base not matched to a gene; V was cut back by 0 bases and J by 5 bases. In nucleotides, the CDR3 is TGTGCCAGAAGCTTGGATAGCGGGAGAGATACGCAGTATTTT. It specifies CARSLDSGRDTQYF.

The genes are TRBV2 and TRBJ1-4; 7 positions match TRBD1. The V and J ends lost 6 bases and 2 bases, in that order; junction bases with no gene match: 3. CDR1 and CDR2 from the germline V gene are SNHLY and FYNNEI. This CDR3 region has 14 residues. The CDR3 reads CASRRGGTNEKLFF. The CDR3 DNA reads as TGTGCCAGCAGGCGAGGGGGCACTAATGAAAAACTGTTTTTT. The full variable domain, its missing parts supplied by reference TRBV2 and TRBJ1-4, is EPEVTQTPSHQVTQMGQEVILRCVPISNHLYFYWYRQILGQKVEFLVSFYNNEISEKSEIFDDQFSVERPDGSNFTLKIRSTKLEDSAMYFCASRRGGTNEKLFFGSGTQLSVL.

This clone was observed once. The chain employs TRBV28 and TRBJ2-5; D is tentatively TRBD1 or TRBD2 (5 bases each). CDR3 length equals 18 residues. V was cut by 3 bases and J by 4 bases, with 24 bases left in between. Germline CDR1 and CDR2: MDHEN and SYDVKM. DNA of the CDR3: TGTGCCAGCAGTTTTCGGCAGGGATATGCCCGCGGGTCAGAGACCCAGTACTTC. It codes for CASSFRQGYARGSETQYF.

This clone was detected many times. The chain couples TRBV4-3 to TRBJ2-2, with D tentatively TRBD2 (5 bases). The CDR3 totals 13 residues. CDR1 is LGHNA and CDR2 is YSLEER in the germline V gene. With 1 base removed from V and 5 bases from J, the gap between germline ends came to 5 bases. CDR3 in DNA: TGCGCCAGCAGCCAAGGGGAGACCGGGGAGCTGTTTTTT. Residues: CASSQGETGELFF.

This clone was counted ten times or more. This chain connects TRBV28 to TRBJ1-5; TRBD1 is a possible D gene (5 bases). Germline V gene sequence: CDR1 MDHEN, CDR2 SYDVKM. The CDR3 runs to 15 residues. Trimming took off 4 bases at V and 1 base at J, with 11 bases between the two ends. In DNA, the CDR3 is TGTGCCAGCAGTTCGACAGATTACAGCAATCAGCCCCAGCATTTT. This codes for CASSSTDYSNQPQHF.

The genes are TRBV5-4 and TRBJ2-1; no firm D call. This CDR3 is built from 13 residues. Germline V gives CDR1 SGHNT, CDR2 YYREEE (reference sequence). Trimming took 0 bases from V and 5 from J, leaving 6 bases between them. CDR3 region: CASSLGIDNEQFF. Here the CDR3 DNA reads TGTGCCAGCAGCTTGGGGATTGACAATGAGCAGTTCTTC. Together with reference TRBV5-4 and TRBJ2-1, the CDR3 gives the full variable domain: ETGVTQSPTHLIKTRGQQVTLRCSSQSGHNTVSWYQQALGQGPQFIFQYYREEENGRGNFPPRFSGLQFPNYSSELNVNALELDDSALYLCASSLGIDNEQFFGPGTRLTVL.

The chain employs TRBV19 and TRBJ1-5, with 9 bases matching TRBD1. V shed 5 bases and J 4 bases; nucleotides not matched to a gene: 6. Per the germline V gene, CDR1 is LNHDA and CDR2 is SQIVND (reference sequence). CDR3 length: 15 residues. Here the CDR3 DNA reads TGTGCCAGTAGTCCACGGGGACAGGGTAATCAGCCCCAGCATTTT. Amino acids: CASSPRGQGNQPQHF.

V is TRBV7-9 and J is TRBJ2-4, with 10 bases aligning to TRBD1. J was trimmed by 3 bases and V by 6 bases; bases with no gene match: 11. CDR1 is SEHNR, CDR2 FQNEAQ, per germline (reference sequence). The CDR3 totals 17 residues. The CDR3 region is CASSLRQGAQGKNIQYF. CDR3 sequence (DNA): TGTGCCAGCAGTTTAAGACAGGGGGCGCAGGGCAAAAACATTCAGTACTTC. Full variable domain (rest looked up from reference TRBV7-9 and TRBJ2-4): DTGVSQNPRHKITKRGQNVTFRCDPISEHNRLYWYRQTLGQGPEFLTYFQNEAQLEKSRLLSDRFSAERPKGSFSTLEIQRTEQGDSAMYLCASSLRQGAQGKNIQYFGAGTRLSVL.

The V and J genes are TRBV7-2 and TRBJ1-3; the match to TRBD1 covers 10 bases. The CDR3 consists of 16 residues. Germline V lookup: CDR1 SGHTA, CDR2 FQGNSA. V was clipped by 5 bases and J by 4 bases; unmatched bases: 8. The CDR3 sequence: CASSLNSGQGGNTIYF. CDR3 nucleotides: TGTGCCAGCAGCCTAAATTCGGGACAGGGGGGAAACACCATATATTTT.

The CDR3 loop reads CASSSYSRETQYF. DNA of the CDR3: TGTGCCAGCAGCTCCTATTCCAGGGAGACCCAGTACTTC. The V gene is TRBV7-9, the J gene TRBJ2-5; no firm D call. The CDR3 extends over 13 amino acids. Trimming took 4 bases from V and 5 from J, leaving 11 bases between them. CDR1 is SEHNR, CDR2 FQNEAQ, per germline (reference sequence).

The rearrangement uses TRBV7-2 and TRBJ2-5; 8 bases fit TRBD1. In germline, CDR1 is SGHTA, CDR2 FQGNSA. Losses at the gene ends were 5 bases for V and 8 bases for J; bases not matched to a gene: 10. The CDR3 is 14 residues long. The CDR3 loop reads CASSPGTGFETQYF. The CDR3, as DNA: TGTGCCAGCAGCCCCGGGACAGGCTTCGAAACCCAGTACTTC.

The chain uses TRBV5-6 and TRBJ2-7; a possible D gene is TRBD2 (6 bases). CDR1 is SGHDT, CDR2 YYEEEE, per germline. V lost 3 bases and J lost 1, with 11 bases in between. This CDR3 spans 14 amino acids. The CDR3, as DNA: TGTGCCAGCAGCTCCGGCGGAGGGTCCTACGAGCAGTACTTC. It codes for CASSSGGGSYEQYF.

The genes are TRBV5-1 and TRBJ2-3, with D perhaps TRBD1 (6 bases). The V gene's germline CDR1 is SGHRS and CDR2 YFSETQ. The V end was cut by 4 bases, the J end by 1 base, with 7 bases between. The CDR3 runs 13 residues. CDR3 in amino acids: CASSEGGTDTQYF. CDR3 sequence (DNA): TGCGCCAGCAGCGAGGGGGGCACAGATACGCAGTATTTT.

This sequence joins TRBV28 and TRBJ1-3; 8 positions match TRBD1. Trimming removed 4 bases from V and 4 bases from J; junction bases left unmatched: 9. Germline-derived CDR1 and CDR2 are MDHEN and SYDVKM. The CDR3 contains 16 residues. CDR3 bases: TGTGCCAGCAGTTCGGGACAGACAGGGGTAGGAAACACCATATATTTT. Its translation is CASSSGQTGVGNTIYF.

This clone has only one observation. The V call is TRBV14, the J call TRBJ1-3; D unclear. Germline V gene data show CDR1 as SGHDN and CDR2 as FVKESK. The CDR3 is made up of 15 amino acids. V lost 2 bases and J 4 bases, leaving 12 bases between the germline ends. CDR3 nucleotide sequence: TGTGCCAGCAGCCAATTTAGGACGGGAGGAAACACCATATATTTT. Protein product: CASSQFRTGGNTIYF.

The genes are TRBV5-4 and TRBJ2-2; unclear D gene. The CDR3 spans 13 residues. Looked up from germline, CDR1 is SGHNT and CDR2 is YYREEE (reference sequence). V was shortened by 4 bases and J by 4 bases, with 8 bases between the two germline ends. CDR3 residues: CASSHVSTGELFF. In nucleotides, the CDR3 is TGTGCCAGCAGCCACGTAAGCACCGGGGAGCTGTTTTTT.

In DNA form, the CDR3 reads TGTGCCAGCAGCTGGGGGTTCACAGATACGCAGTATTTT. Its protein product is CASSWGFTDTQYF. V usage is TRBV7-2 and J usage is TRBJ2-3; D is tentatively TRBD1 or TRBD2 (5 bases each). Between the trimmed V and J ends, which lost 4 bases and 2 bases, there was a span of 7 bases. Germline lookup yields CDR1 SGHTA and CDR2 FQGNSA. CDR3 length equals 13 residues.

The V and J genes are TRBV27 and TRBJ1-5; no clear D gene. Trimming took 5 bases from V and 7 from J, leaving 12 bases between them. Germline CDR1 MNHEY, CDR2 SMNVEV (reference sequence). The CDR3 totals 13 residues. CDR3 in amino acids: CASSLMLSQPQHF. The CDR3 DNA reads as TGTGCCAGCAGTCTTATGCTGTCCCAGCCCCAGCATTTT.

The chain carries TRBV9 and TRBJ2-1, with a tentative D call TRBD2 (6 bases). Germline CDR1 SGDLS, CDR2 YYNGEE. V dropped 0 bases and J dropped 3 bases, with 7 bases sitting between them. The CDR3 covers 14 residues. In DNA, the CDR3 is TGTGCCAGCAGCGTAGCGGGAGACTACAATGAGCAGTTCTTC. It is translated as CASSVAGDYNEQFF.

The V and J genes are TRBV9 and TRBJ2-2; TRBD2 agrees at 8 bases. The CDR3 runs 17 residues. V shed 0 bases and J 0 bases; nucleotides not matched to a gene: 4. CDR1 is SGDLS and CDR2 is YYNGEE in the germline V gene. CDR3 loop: CASSVGPGLANTGELFF. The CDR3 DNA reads TGTGCCAGCAGCGTAGGGCCGGGACTAGCGAACACCGGGGAGCTGTTTTTT.